This T cell receptor (beta chain) was captured in a study of blood T cell repertoires in COVID-19. In the study overall: PBMCs, B-cell-depleted T cells, or T cells were the source of the cDNA or gDNA that made up the material.

Produced via immunoSEQ multiplex PCR; TCRdb's table is partial and in-frame only. The sample shows around 220,000 clones, 88% of them seen only once. The receptor's source is a man aged 18 to 30 with active or convalescent COVID-19. The sequencing input was peripheral blood.

The CDR3 region has the DNA TGTGCCAGCAGCTCCGGGACAGGGGTCGACGAGCAGTACTTC. Amino acid sequence: CASSSGTGVDEQYF. The genes are TRBV5-4 and TRBJ2-7; 10 nucleotides match TRBD1. The CDR3 length is 14 residues. With V trimmed by 3 bases and J by 5 bases, 5 bases remained unmatched. Germline assignment: CDR1 SGHNT and CDR2 YYREEE (reference sequence).